The rows below give T cell receptor beta chains drawn from one sample of a study of follicular helper T cells after annual influenza vaccination. The method was immunoSEQ multiplex PCR; TCRdb's version includes in-frame clones alone and lacks a portion of them. The table has some 10,000 clones, around 85% seen once. The material was CXCR5+ CD38- circulating T follicular helper cells from blood, obtained on the day of influenza vaccination. Receptors were obtained from an adult who received the influenza vaccine. The CDR3 runs from the conserved cysteine through the conserved F or W. Fields, in order: CDR3 DNA, CDR3 protein, D gene, V gene, J gene, clone size. A D gene is named only where the DNA matches it firmly. A row's size may be missing; if present it is once, few, many or a size class.

CDR3nt: TGTGCCAGTAGTATCGGGGTGAATCAGCCCCAGCATTTT
CDR3aa: CASSIGVNQPQHF
d_gene: .
v_gene: TRBV19
j_gene: TRBJ1-5
abundance: few

CDR3nt: TGTGCCAGCAGTAAACAGGGGGCCTATGGCTACACCTTC
CDR3aa: CASSKQGAYGYTF
d_gene: TRBD1
v_gene: TRBV6-5
j_gene: TRBJ1-2
abundance: .

CDR3nt: TGTGCCAGCAGATTCGGGACAGAAAGCTCCTACGAGCAGTACTTC
CDR3aa: CASRFGTESSYEQYF
d_gene: TRBD1
v_gene: TRBV27
j_gene: TRBJ2-7
abundance: .

CDR3nt: TGCGCCAGCAGCCAACCCCCCAAGACTAGGACAGATGAGCAGTTCTTC
CDR3aa: CASSQPPKTRTDEQFF
d_gene: .
v_gene: TRBV4-1
j_gene: TRBJ2-1
abundance: once

CDR3nt: TGTGCCAGTAGACAAACGGGACAGGGATTGGGCACTGAAGCTTTCTTT
CDR3aa: CASRQTGQGLGTEAFF
d_gene: TRBD1
v_gene: TRBV19
j_gene: TRBJ1-1
abundance: .

CDR3nt: TGTGCCAGCAGCCCACGACAGGGTCGTGTCGGTGAGCAGTTCTTC
CDR3aa: CASSPRQGRVGEQFF
d_gene: TRBD1
v_gene: TRBV7-3
j_gene: TRBJ2-1
abundance: .

CDR3nt: TGTGCCAGTAGTATCCAAAGGGCGTCCCCCTACGAGCAGTACTTC
CDR3aa: CASSIQRASPYEQYF
d_gene: .
v_gene: TRBV19
j_gene: TRBJ2-7
abundance: .

CDR3nt: TGTGCCAGCAGCTTTAGCGGGGGGTTCTACAATGAGCAGTTCTTC
CDR3aa: CASSFSGGFYNEQFF
d_gene: TRBD2
v_gene: TRBV7-2
j_gene: TRBJ2-1
abundance: .

CDR3nt: TGTGCCAGCAGCGTAGGGGCGTACGCGGGTGAGACCCAGTACTTC
CDR3aa: CASSVGAYAGETQYF
d_gene: .
v_gene: TRBV9
j_gene: TRBJ2-5
abundance: .

CDR3nt: TGTGCCAGCAGTGAAGCCACAGGGAGGGGAGAGACCCAGTACTTC
CDR3aa: CASSEATGRGETQYF
d_gene: .
v_gene: TRBV2
j_gene: TRBJ2-5
abundance: .

CDR3nt: TGTGCCATCAGCGTAGCGGGGGGGCCTAACACCGGGGAGCTGTTTTTT
CDR3aa: CAISVAGGPNTGELFF
d_gene: TRBD2
v_gene: TRBV10-3
j_gene: TRBJ2-2
abundance: once

CDR3nt: TGTGCCAGCAGTGAAATGGTAGCGGGGGGTAATGCAGATACGCAGTATTTT
CDR3aa: CASSEMVAGGNADTQYF
d_gene: TRBD2
v_gene: TRBV6-1
j_gene: TRBJ2-3
abundance: .

CDR3nt: TGTGCCAGCAGCACCCGCCCTGGACTATACTCCTACGAGCAGTACTTC
CDR3aa: CASSTRPGLYSYEQYF
d_gene: .
v_gene: TRBV5-5
j_gene: TRBJ2-7
abundance: .

CDR3nt: TGTGCCAGCAGCTTTGGCGGAGTGAGAGTAGCTGAAGCTTTCTTT
CDR3aa: CASSFGGVRVAEAFF
d_gene: .
v_gene: TRBV11-2
j_gene: TRBJ1-1
abundance: .

CDR3nt: TGTGCTAGTGGTTCCGGGACAGGGAGGGCAGCCGGGGAGCTGTTTTTT
CDR3aa: CASGSGTGRAAGELFF
d_gene: TRBD1
v_gene: TRBV12-5
j_gene: TRBJ2-2
abundance: .

CDR3nt: TGTGCCAGCAGCGCAGACGGGGGAATCACTGAAGCTTTCTTT
CDR3aa: CASSADGGITEAFF
d_gene: .
v_gene: TRBV7-9
j_gene: TRBJ1-1
abundance: .